What follows are 25 T cell receptor beta chains derived from one specimen sequenced in a study of shared clonotypes between healthy human individuals (dated by TCRdb to 2020 to 2022). Library prep was done by the immunoSEQ multiplex PCR assay. Drawn from immuneACCESS, this table holds only the in-frame rearrangements with V and J called that TCRdb kept. Clones are partly lost; checked studies trace under half to an unresolved V gene and leave the rest unexplained. Within this sample are roughly 1,500,000 clones, with approximately 98.5% of them counted one time only. The top ten constitute around 0.38% of the sample. What was sequenced was naive CD4+ T cells sorted from blood. The cell subset or site label corresponds to: CD45RA+ positively selected. The receptors shown here come from a man between 25 and 39 years old in good health.

This sequence joins TRBV11-2 and TRBJ2-7; 9 bases agree with TRBD1. Unmatched junction bases numbered 5, after V lost 0 bases and J lost 2 bases. There are 16 residues in the CDR3. CDR1 is SGHAT and CDR2 is FQNNGV in the germline V gene. CDR3 coding DNA: TGTGCCAGCAGCTTAGAAGACAGGGGGTCGACCTACGAGCAGTACTTC. This encodes CASSLEDRGSTYEQYF.

The chain links TRBV27 to TRBJ2-3, with TRBD1 matching 7 bases. Germline CDR1 is MNHEY and CDR2 is SMNVEV (reference sequence). The CDR3 extends over 14 amino acids. Trimming at V came to 6 bases and at J to 5 bases, leaving 8 bases not matched to a gene. CDR3 in amino acids: CASRVARGRDTQYF. CDR3 nucleotides: TGTGCCAGCAGAGTAGCGAGGGGGCGAGATACGCAGTATTTT.

This chain connects TRBV7-6 to TRBJ2-7; D gene unclear. Germline values: CDR1 SGHVS, CDR2 FNYEAQ. V gave up 1 base and J gave up 1 base, with 5 bases separating them. This CDR3 is 13 amino acids long. CDR3 residues: CASSLVLSYEQYF. CDR3 in DNA: TGTGCCAGCAGCTTAGTCTTGTCCTACGAGCAGTACTTC.

The chain uses TRBV28 and TRBJ1-2; D is perhaps TRBD1 (5 bases). Germline loops: CDR1 MDHEN, CDR2 SYDVKM. There are 15 residues in the CDR3. Deletions cut 3 bases from V and 7 bases from J, with 18 bases between. As DNA, the CDR3 is TGTGCCAGCAGTTTCTCGACAGTTACGGTGGGTGGCTACACCTTC. This gives the protein CASSFSTVTVGGYTF.

The chain has TRBV5-1 and TRBJ2-1, with 11 bases aligning to TRBD2. Germline values: CDR1 SGHRS, CDR2 YFSETQ. With V trimmed by 4 bases and J by 15 bases, 9 bases remained unmatched. The CDR3 covers 13 residues. The CDR3 region is CASSTVLAGEWFF. CDR3 DNA: TGCGCCAGCAGCACCGTACTAGCGGGAGAGTGGTTCTTC.

The V call is TRBV5-1, the J call TRBJ1-4, with unresolved D. The germline gives CDR1 SGHRS, CDR2 YFSETQ. The V and J ends lost 0 bases and 7 bases respectively, with 7 bases between them. The length of the CDR3 is 13 residues. The CDR3 bases are TGCGCCAGCAGCTTGGAAGGGTCTGAAAAACTGTTTTTT. As protein: CASSLEGSEKLFF.

This chain uses TRBV5-1 with TRBJ2-2; 8 bases fit TRBD2. The V and J ends lost 0 bases and 4 bases, in that order; junction bases with no gene match: 5. The CDR3 loop spans 16 amino acids. The germline V gene has CDR1 SGHRS and CDR2 YFSETQ. Here the CDR3 reads CASSLDPSGLTGELFF. CDR3 nucleotide sequence: TGCGCCAGCAGCTTGGATCCTAGCGGGCTCACCGGGGAGCTGTTTTTT. Full variable domain (rest looked up from reference TRBV5-1 and TRBJ2-2): KAGVTQTPRYLIKTRGQQVTLSCSPISGHRSVSWYQQTPGQGLQFLFEYFSETQRNKGNFPGRFSGRQFSNSRSEMNVSTLELGDSALYLCASSLDPSGLTGELFFGEGSRLTVL.

This chain links TRBV29-1 with TRBJ2-1; D is uncertain. The germline V gene has CDR1 SQVTM and CDR2 ANQGSEA. This CDR3 is 12 amino acids long. Trimming took 6 bases from V and 8 from J, leaving 14 bases between them. This CDR3 reads CSVALGRDEQFF. The CDR3 bases are TGCAGCGTGGCCCTCGGTAGAGATGAGCAGTTCTTC.

Turning to this clone: Mismatch with germline at one junction end may stem from a read error. CDR3 protein: CSVMVGNAEAFF. DNA for the CDR3: TGCAGCGTTATGGTAGGGAACGCTGAAGCTTTCTTT. The rearrangement uses TRBV29-1 and TRBJ1-1; D not resolved. In germline, CDR1 is SQVTM, CDR2 ANQGSEA. This CDR3 spans 12 amino acids. Full variable domain (missing parts from reference TRBV29-1 and TRBJ1-1): SAVISQKPSRDICQRGTSLTIQCQVDSQVTMMFWYRQQPGQSLTLIATANQGSEATYESGFVIDKFPISRPNLTFSTLTVSNMSPEDSSIYLCSVMVGNAEAFFGQGTRLTVV.

The chain joins TRBV7-2 to TRBJ2-7; D unresolved. Per the germline V gene, CDR1 is SGHTA and CDR2 is FQGNSA. The CDR3 is 13 amino acids. The V end was cut by 6 bases, the J end by 3 bases, with 12 bases between. CDR3 in DNA: TGTGCCAGCAGACTGGACGGCCACTACGAGCAGTACTTC. Translated: CASRLDGHYEQYF.

The chain employs TRBV2 and TRBJ2-7; the match to TRBD2 covers 8 bases. The CDR3 consists of 16 residues. The trim removed 6 bases at V and 5 bases at J, leaving 15 bases unmatched. Germline CDR1 reads SNHLY; CDR2 reads FYNNEI. Here the CDR3 DNA reads TGTGCCAGCAGGGCGGTAGCGGGGAGTTTTGTAAACGAGCAGTACTTC. It is translated as CASRAVAGSFVNEQYF.

The chain is built from TRBV7-2 and TRBJ1-3; D gene uncertain. Germline CDR1 and CDR2: SGHTA and FQGNSA. This CDR3 has 13 amino acids. The V end was cut by 5 bases, the J end by 2 bases, with 7 bases between. In DNA form, the CDR3 reads TGTGCCAGCAGCCGAACCCCTGGAAACACCATATATTTT. It yields the protein CASSRTPGNTIYF.

V gene TRBV19 combines with J gene TRBJ2-3, with D possibly being TRBD1 or TRBD2 (5 bases each). CDR3 length: 11 residues. Germline CDR1 reads LNHDA; CDR2 reads SQIVND (reference sequence). Trimming shortened V by 9 bases and J by 5 bases, and 9 bases separated the two germline ends. CDR3 bases: TGTGCCAGCGGGGCGGGAGATACGCAGTATTTT. This codes for CASGAGDTQYF.

V and J are TRBV5-1 and TRBJ2-7, with 8 bases fitting TRBD2. The length of the CDR3 is 13 residues. V was clipped by 6 bases and J by 0 bases; unmatched bases: 2. Per germline, CDR1 SGHRS and CDR2 YFSETQ. CDR3 residues: CASTRGGSYEQYF. Here the CDR3 DNA reads TGCGCCAGCACTCGGGGGGGCTCCTACGAGCAGTACTTC.

The chain uses TRBV18 and TRBJ2-2; a weak D match, TRBD2 (5 bases). The V and J ends lost 0 bases and 4 bases respectively, with 12 bases between them. The germline CDR1 and CDR2 sequences are KGHSH and LQKENI. CDR3 size: 16 residues. CDR3 loop: CASSPPSGIVTGELFF. As DNA, the CDR3 is TGTGCCAGCTCACCACCCTCCGGGATCGTCACCGGGGAGCTGTTTTTT.

The chain is built from TRBV5-4 and TRBJ2-1; no clear D. This CDR3 has 12 residues. The germline V and J ends were trimmed by 5 bases and 3 bases, with 6 bases remaining between them. CDR1 and CDR2 from the germline V gene are SGHNT and YYREEE (reference sequence). The CDR3 sequence is CASSKYYNEQFF. CDR3 in DNA: TGTGCCAGCAGTAAGTACTACAATGAGCAGTTCTTC.

The CDR3 sequence: CASRFPGTGTYEQYF. The CDR3 DNA sequence: TGCGCCAGCAGGTTTCCCGGGACAGGAACCTACGAGCAGTACTTC. V gene TRBV5-1 combines with J gene TRBJ2-7, with 8 bases matching TRBD1. CDR3 length: 15 residues. The J segment lost 2 bases and the V segment lost 5 bases, leaving 9 bases of the junction unmatched. CDR1 and CDR2 (germline): SGHRS, YFSETQ. Filled out from reference TRBV5-1 and TRBJ2-7, the complete variable domain reads KAGVTQTPRYLIKTRGQQVTLSCSPISGHRSVSWYQQTPGQGLQFLFEYFSETQRNKGNFPGRFSGRQFSNSRSEMNVSTLELGDSALYLCASRFPGTGTYEQYFGPGTRLTVT.

The chain combines TRBV9 with TRBJ1-4, with D tentatively TRBD1 (5 bases). Germline loops: CDR1 SGDLS, CDR2 YYNGEE. V gave up 2 bases and J gave up 8 bases, with 13 bases separating them. CDR3 length: 14 amino acids. CDR3 nucleotides: TGTGCCAGCAGCGTCGGGCAGGGTGTCGAAAAACTGTTTTTT. This codes for CASSVGQGVEKLFF.

The chain is built from TRBV7-8 and TRBJ2-2; D possibly uses TRBD1 or TRBD2 (6 bases each). This CDR3 contains 18 residues. V was shortened by 5 bases and J by 2 bases, with 21 bases between the two germline ends. From germline, CDR1 is SGHVS and CDR2 FQNEAQ. The DNA of the CDR3 is TGTGCCAGCAGCCACCCATACCGCGGGACATTTAACACCGGGGAGCTGTTTTTT. Amino acids: CASSHPYRGTFNTGELFF.

This clone was picked up a small number of times. The chain links TRBV27 to TRBJ2-7, with D possibly being TRBD1 or TRBD2 (5 bases each). The CDR3 spans 15 residues. V dropped 4 bases and J dropped 2 bases, with 15 bases sitting between them. CDR1 and CDR2 from the germline V gene are MNHEY and SMNVEV (reference sequence). CDR3: CASSWKGLGAYEQYF. CDR3 nucleotide sequence: TGTGCCAGCAGTTGGAAGGGGTTGGGAGCCTACGAGCAGTACTTC.

This chain connects TRBV9 to TRBJ2-2; TRBD2 matches at 8 bases. The CDR3 has 16 residues. V was clipped by 0 bases and J by 7 bases; unmatched bases: 8. Germline CDR1 reads SGDLS; CDR2 reads YYNGEE. CDR3 nucleotides: TGTGCCAGCAGCGTAGATGGGACTAGGGCTGGCGGGGAGCTGTTTTTT. Translation gives CASSVDGTRAGGELFF. Looking up the rest from reference TRBV9 and TRBJ2-2 gives the full variable domain: DSGVTQTPKHLITATGQRVTLRCSPRSGDLSVYWYQQSLDQGLQFLIQYYNGEERAKGNILERFSAQQFPDLHSELNLSSLELGDSALYFCASSVDGTRAGGELFFGEGSRLTVL.

The chain combines TRBV6-5 with TRBJ1-2; a weak D match, TRBD1 (5 bases). This CDR3 has 12 residues. V lost 2 bases, J lost 9 bases, and 10 bases lay in between. Looked up from germline, CDR1 is MNHEY and CDR2 is SVGAGI. CDR3 sequence: CASSYAGSSYTF. DNA of the CDR3: TGTGCCAGCAGTTACGCAGGGTCAAGCTACACCTTC.

The V and J genes are TRBV5-4 and TRBJ1-1, with 10 bases that match TRBD1. From germline, CDR1 is SGHNT and CDR2 YYREEE (reference sequence). CDR3 size: 14 residues. Germline trimming cut 3 bases from V and 4 bases from J; bases unmatched to any gene: 3. The CDR3 DNA is TGTGCCAGCAGCTGGACAGGGGGGACCACTGAAGCTTTCTTT. Encoded protein: CASSWTGGTTEAFF.

The chain recombines TRBV10-3 with TRBJ2-7; 7 positions agree with TRBD2. With V trimmed by 4 bases and J by 5 bases, 2 bases remained unmatched. From germline, CDR1 is ENHRY and CDR2 SYGVKD. This CDR3 region has 12 residues. The CDR3 DNA reads as TGTGCCATCAGTGGAACTAGCGACGAGCAGTACTTC. Residues: CAISGTSDEQYF.

The CDR3 region is CASGLGDNQPQHF. The CDR3 region has the DNA TGTGCTAGTGGTTTGGGCGACAATCAGCCCCAGCATTTT. The chain employs TRBV12-5 and TRBJ1-5; no definite D call. In germline, CDR1 is LGHNT, CDR2 FRNRAP. CDR3 length: 13 residues. The V end was cut by 1 base, the J end by 3 bases, with 4 bases between.